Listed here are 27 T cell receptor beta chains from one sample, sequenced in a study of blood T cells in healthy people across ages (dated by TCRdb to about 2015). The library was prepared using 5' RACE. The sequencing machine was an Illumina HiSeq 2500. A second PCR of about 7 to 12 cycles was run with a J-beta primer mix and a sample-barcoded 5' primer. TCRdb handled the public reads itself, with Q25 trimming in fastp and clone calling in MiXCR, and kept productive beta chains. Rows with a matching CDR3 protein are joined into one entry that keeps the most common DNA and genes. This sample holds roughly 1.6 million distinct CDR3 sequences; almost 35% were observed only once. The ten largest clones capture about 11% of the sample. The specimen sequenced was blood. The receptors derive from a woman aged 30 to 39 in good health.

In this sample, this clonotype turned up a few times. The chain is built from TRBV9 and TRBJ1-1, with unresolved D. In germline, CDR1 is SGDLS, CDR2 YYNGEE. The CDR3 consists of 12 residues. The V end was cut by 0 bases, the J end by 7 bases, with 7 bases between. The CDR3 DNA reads TGTGCCAGCAGCGTAGGTTACGATGAAGCTTTCTTT. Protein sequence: CASSVGYDEAFF.

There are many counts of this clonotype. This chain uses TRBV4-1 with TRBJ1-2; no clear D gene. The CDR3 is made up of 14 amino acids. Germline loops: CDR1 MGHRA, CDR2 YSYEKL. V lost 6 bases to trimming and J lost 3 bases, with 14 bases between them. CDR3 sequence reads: CASRDPGGDYGYTF. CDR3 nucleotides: TGCGCCAGCAGAGACCCCGGAGGAGACTATGGCTACACCTTC.

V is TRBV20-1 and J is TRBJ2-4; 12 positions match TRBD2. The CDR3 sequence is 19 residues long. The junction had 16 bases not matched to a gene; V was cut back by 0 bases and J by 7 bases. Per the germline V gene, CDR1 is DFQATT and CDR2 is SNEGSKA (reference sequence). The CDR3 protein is CSARDQGLAGGPRGNIQYF. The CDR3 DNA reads TGCAGTGCTAGAGATCAGGGGCTAGCGGGAGGGCCACGGGGGAACATTCAGTACTTC.

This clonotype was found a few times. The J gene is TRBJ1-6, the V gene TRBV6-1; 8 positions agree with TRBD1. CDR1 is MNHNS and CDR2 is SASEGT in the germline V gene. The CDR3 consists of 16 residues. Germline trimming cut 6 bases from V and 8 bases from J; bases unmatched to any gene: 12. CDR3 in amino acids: CASSPRPTGVDSPLHF. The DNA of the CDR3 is TGTGCCAGCAGCCCCCGCCCGACAGGGGTTGATTCACCCCTCCACTTT.

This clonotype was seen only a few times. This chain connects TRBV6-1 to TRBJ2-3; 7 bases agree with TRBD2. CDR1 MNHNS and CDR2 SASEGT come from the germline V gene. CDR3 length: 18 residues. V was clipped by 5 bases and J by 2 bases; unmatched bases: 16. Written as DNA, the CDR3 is TGTGCCAGCAGTCCGCTCGGGGCGGGAGATAAGCACACAGATACGCAGTATTTT. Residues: CASSPLGAGDKHTDTQYF.

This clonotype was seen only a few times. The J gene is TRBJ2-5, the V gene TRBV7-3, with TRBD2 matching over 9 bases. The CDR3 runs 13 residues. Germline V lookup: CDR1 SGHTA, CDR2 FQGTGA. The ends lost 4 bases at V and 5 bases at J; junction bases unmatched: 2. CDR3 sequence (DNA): TGTGCCAGCAGCTGGACTAGCGCCGAGACCCAGTACTTC. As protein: CASSWTSAETQYF.

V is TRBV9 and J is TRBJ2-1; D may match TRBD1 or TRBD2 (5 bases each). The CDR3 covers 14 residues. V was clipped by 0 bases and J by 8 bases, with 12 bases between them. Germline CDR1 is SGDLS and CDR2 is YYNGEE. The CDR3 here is CASSVAGGVDEQFF. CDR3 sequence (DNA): TGTGCCAGCAGCGTAGCTGGGGGTGTGGATGAGCAGTTCTTC. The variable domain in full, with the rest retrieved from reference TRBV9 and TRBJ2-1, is DSGVTQTPKHLITATGQRVTLRCSPRSGDLSVYWYQQSLDQGLQFLIQYYNGEERAKGNILERFSAQQFPDLHSELNLSSLELGDSALYFCASSVAGGVDEQFFGPGTRLTVL.

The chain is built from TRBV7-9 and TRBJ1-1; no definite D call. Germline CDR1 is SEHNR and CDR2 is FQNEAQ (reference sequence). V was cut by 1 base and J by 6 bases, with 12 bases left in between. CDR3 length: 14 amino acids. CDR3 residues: CASSLEGGRAEAFF. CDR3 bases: TGTGCCAGCAGCTTAGAGGGAGGAAGAGCTGAAGCTTTCTTT. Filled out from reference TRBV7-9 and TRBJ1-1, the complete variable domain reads DTGVSQNPRHKITKRGQNVTFRCDPISEHNRLYWYRQTLGQGPEFLTYFQNEAQLEKSRLLSDRFSAERPKGSFSTLEIQRTEQGDSAMYLCASSLEGGRAEAFFGQGTRLTVV.

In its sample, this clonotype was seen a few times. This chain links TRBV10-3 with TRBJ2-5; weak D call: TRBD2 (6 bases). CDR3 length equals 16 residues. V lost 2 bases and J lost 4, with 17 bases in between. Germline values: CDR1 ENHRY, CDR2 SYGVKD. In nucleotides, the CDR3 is TGTGCCATCAGTGAGAGGAGCATCGGGGGTGGAGAGACCCAGTACTTC. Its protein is CAISERSIGGGETQYF.

CDR3 region: CASSLTGASINYGYTF. The CDR3 DNA is TGTGCCAGCAGCCTCACCGGCGCATCGATTAACTATGGCTACACCTTC. The rearrangement joins TRBV4-2 to TRBJ1-2; D remains ambiguous. V lost 4 bases to trimming and J lost 1 base, with 16 bases between them. The CDR3 totals 16 residues. Per the germline V gene, CDR1 is LGHNA and CDR2 is YNFKEQ.

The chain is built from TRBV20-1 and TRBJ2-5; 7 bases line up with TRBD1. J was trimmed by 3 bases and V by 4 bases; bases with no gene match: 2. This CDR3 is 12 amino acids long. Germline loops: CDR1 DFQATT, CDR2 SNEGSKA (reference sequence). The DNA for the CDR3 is TGCAGTGCTATAGACAGGGAAGAGACCCAGTACTTC. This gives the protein CSAIDREETQYF.

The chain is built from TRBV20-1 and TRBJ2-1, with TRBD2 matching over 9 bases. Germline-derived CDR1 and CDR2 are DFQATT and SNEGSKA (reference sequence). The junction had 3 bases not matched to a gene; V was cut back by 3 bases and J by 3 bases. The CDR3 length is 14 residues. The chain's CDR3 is CSARRAGGYNEQFF. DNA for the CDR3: TGCAGTGCTAGGCGAGCGGGGGGCTACAATGAGCAGTTCTTC.

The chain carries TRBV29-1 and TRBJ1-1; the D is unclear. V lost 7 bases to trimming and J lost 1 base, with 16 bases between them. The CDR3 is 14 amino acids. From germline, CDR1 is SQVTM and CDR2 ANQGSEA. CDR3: CSATGLDKNTEAFF. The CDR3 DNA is TGCAGCGCAACCGGCCTCGATAAGAACACTGAAGCTTTCTTT.

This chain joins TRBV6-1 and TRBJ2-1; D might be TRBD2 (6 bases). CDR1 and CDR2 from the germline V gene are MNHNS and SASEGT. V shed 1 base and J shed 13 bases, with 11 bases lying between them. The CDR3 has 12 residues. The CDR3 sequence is CASSEVGGVQFF. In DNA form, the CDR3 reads TGTGCCAGCAGTGAAGTGGGAGGTGTCCAGTTCTTC.

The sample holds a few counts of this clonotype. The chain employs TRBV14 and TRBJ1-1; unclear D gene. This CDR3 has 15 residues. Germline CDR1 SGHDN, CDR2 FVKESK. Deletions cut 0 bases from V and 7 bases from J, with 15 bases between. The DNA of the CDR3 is TGTGCCAGCAGCCAAGATACGTCTTGGGGAGTTGAAGCTTTCTTT. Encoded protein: CASSQDTSWGVEAFF.

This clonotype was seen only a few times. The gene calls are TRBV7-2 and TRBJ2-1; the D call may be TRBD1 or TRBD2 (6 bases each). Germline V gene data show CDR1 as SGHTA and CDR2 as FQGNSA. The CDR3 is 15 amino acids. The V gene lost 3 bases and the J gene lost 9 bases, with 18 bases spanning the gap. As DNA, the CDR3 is TGTGCCAGCAGCTTTATGCCGGGAGAAGGGGGTGAGCAGTTCTTC. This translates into CASSFMPGEGGEQFF.

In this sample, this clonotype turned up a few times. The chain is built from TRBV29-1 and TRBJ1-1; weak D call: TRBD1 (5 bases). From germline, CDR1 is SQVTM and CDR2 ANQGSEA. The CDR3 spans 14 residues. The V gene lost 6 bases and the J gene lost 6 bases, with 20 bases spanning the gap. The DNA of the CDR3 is TGCAGCGTCCACGTTGGGGGGAGGGGATCTGAAGCTTTCTTT. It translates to CSVHVGGRGSEAFF. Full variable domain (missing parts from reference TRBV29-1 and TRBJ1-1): SAVISQKPSRDICQRGTSLTIQCQVDSQVTMMFWYRQQPGQSLTLIATANQGSEATYESGFVIDKFPISRPNLTFSTLTVSNMSPEDSSIYLCSVHVGGRGSEAFFGQGTRLTVV.

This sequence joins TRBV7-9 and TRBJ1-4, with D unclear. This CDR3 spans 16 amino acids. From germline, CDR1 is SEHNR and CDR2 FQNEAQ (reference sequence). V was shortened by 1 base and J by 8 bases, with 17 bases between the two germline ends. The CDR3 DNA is TGTGCCAGCAGCTTAGTCCGGGCCCTGGATAGGGAAAAACTGTTTTTT. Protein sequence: CASSLVRALDREKLFF.

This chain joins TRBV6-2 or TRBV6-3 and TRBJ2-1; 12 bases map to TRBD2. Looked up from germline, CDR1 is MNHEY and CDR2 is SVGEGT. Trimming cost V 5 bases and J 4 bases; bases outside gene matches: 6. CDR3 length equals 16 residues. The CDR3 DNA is TGTGCCAGCAGTACCGGGACTAGCGGGCCTTACAATGAGCAGTTCTTC. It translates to CASSTGTSGPYNEQFF.

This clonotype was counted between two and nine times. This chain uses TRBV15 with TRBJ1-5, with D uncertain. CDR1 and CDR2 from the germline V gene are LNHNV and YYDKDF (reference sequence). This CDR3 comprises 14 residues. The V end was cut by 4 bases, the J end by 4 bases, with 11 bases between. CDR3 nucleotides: TGTGCCACCAGCAAGGGAGTTGGGAATCAGCCCCAGCATTTT. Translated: CATSKGVGNQPQHF.

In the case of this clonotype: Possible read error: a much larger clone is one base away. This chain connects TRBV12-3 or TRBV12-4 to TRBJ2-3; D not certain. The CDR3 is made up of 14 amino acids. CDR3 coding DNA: TGTGCCAGCAGTCCCTCCGCGTCCACAGATGCGCAGTATTTT. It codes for CASSPSASTDAQYF.

The CDR3 spells CASSEALLWTAQGYGYTF. The CDR3 DNA reads TGTGCCAGCAGTGAAGCGCTTTTATGGACGGCGCAAGGCTATGGCTACACCTTC. The chain links TRBV6-1 to TRBJ1-2, with D unclear. V lost 0 bases and J lost 4, with 21 bases in between. The CDR3 is 18 residues long. CDR1 MNHNS and CDR2 SASEGT come from the germline V gene.

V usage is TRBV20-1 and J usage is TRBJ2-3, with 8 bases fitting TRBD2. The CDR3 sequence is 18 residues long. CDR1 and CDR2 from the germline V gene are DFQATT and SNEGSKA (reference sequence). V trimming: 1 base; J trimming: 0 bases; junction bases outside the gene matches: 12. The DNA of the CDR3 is TGCAGTGCTAGAGGGTTACCCTCTTCGGGAGGGAGCACAGATACGCAGTATTTT. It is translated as CSARGLPSSGGSTDTQYF.

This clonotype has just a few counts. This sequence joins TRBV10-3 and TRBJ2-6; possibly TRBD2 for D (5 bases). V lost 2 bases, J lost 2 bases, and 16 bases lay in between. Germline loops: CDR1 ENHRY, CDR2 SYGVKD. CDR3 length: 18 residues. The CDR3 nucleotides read TGTGCCATCAGTGAGCCGGGTACCGGGGTTGCTGGGGCCAACGTCCTGACTTTC. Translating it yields CAISEPGTGVAGANVLTF.

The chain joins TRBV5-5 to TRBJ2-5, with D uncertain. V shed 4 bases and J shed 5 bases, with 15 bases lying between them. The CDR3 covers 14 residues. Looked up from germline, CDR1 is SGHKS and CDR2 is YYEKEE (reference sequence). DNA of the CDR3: TGTGCCAGCAGCATGAACCAGGAGAGGGAGACCCAGTACTTC. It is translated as CASSMNQERETQYF. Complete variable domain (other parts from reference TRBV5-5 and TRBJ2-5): DAGVTQSPTHLIKTRGQQVTLRCSPISGHKSVSWYQQVLGQGPQFIFQYYEKEERGRGNFPDRFSARQFPNYSSELNVNALLLGDSALYLCASSMNQERETQYFGPGTRLLVL.

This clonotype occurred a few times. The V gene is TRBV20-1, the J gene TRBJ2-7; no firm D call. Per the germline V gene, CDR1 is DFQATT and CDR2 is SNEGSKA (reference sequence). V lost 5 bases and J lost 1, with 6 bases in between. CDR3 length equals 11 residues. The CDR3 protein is CSADNSYEQYF. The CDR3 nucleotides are TGCAGTGCTGACAATTCCTACGAGCAGTACTTC.

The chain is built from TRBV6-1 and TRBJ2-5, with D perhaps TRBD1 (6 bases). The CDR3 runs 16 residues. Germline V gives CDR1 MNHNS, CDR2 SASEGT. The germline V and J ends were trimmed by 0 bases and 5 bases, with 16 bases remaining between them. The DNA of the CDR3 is TGTGCCAGCAGTGAAGCTTGGAGAGGGGGTCAGGAGACCCAGTACTTC. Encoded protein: CASSEAWRGGQETQYF.